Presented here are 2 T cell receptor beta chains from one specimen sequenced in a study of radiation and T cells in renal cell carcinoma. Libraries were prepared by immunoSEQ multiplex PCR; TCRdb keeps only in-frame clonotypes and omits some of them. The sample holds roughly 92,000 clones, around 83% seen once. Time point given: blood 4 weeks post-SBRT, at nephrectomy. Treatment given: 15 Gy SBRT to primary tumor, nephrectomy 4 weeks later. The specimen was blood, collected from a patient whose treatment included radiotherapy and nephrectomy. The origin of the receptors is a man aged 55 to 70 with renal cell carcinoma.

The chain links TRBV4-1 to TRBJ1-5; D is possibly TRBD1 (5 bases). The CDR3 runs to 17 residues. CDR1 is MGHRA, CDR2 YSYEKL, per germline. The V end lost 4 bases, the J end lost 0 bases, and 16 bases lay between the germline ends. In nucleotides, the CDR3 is TGCGCCAGCAGCCTCTTCGGGGGGGATTATAGCAATCAGCCCCAGCATTTT. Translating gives CASSLFGGDYSNQPQHF.

CDR3 in amino acids: CARSPTGLAGAEVNEQYF. For the CDR3, the DNA is TGTGCCAGAAGCCCGACGGGACTAGCGGGAGCTGAAGTCAACGAGCAGTACTTC. The chain uses TRBV5-3 and TRBJ2-7; 14 bases match TRBD2. TRBV5-3 is an ORF, and what it does is uncertain. The J segment lost 5 bases and the V segment lost 4 bases, leaving 14 bases of the junction unmatched. The CDR3 length is 18 residues.